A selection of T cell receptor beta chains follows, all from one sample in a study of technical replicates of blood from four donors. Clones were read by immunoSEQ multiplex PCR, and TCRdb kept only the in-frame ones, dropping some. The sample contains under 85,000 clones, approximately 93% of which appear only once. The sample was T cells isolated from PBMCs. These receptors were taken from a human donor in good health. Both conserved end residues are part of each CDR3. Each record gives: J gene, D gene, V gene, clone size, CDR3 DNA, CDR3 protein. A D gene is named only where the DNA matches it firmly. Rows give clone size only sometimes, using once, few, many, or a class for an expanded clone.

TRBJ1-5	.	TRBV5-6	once	TGTGCCAGCAGCCTTTCTTACGGGGAGCCCCAGCATTTT	CASSLSYGEPQHF
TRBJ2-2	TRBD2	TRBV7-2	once	TGTGCCAGCAGCTGGGCGGGAGGGTTGAACACCGGGGAGCTGTTTTTT	CASSWAGGLNTGELFF
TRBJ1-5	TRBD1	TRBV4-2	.	TGTGCCAGCAGCCCCTCCGGTGGACAGGGAGGTCAGCCCCAGCATTTT	CASSPSGGQGGQPQHF
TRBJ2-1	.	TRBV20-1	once	TGCAGTGCTCATAATGAGCAGTTCTTC	CSAHNEQFF
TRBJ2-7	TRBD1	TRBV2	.	TGTGCCAGCACCCGGACAGGGGCTACCTCCTACGAGCAGTACTTC	CASTRTGATSYEQYF
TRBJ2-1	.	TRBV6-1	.	TGTGCCAGCAGTGTCTTAAGCGGGTCCTACAATGAGCAGTTCTTC	CASSVLSGSYNEQFF
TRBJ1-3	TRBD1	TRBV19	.	TGTGCCAGCGGGGACAGGGGGCGCTTAGGCTCTGGAAACACCATATATTTT	CASGDRGRLGSGNTIYF
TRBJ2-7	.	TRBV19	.	TGTGCCAGTAGTATACAGGGTAGTAGGGTCTACGAGCAGTACTTC	CASSIQGSRVYEQYF
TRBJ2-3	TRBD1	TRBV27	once	TGTGCCAGCAGTTACCCGGACAGGGGGCACTCCCATAGCACAGATACGCAGTATTTT	CASSYPDRGHSHSTDTQYF
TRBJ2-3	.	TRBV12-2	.	TGTGCAAGTCGCCGGGGGTGGGGCATTTGCGGAGATACGCAGTATTTT	CASRRGWGICGDTQYF
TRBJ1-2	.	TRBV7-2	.	TGTGCCAGCAGCTTTGTCCGGACAGACGGTGGGGGCTACACCTTC	CASSFVRTDGGGYTF
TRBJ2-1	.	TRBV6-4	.	TGTGCCAGCAGTGGCACAGGGGGGGATTACAATGAGCAGTTCTTC	CASSGTGGDYNEQFF
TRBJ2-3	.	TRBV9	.	TGTGCCAGCAGCGTCGGAGGGGTTTCAGATACGCAGTATTTT	CASSVGGVSDTQYF
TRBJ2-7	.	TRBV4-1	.	TGCGCCAGCAGCGAGAGGGGGAGAACCTACGAGCAGTACTTC	CASSERGRTYEQYF
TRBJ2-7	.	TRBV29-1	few	TGCAGCGTTGTGGAGGAGCCTCACTTCTACGAGCAGTACTTC	CSVVEEPHFYEQYF
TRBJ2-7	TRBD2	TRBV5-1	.	TGCGCCAGCAGCTTGGCAGTACTAGCGGGAGTCGAGCAGTACTTC	CASSLAVLAGVEQYF
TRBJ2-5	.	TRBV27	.	TGTGCCAGCAGTTTCCTCGGGCGGGAAGAACAGACCCAGTACTTC	CASSFLGREEQTQYF
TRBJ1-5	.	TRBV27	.	TGTGCCAGCAGTGATCGTCACGGTAGCAATCAGCCCCAGCATTTT	CASSDRHGSNQPQHF
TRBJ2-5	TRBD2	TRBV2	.	TGTGCCAGCAGCAACCTAGCGGGAGTATGGTTAGAGACCCAGTACTTC	CASSNLAGVWLETQYF
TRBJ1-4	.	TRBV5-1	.	TGCGCCAGCAGCTTGGGGGGGGCAACTAATGAAAAACTGTTTTTT	CASSLGGATNEKLFF
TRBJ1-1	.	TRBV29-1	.	TGCAGCGTTCATTCCAGGGACACTGAAGCTTTCTTT	CSVHSRDTEAFF
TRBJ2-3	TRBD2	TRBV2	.	TGTGCCAGCATCAGACTAGCGGTCGGGTTAGCAGATACGCAGTATTTT	CASIRLAVGLADTQYF
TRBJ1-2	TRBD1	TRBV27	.	TGTGCCAGCAGTTTGGGACAGGGATATGGCTACACCTTC	CASSLGQGYGYTF
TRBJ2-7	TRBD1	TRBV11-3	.	TGTGCCAGCAGCCCATGGGACAGAGACTCCTACGAGCAGTACTTC	CASSPWDRDSYEQYF
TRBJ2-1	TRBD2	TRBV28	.	TGTGCCAGCAGTTCTAGCGGGATTAAACCAAACTACAATGAGCAGTTCTTC	CASSSSGIKPNYNEQFF
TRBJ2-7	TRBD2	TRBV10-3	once	TGTGCCATCAGTGGTCTAGCGGAGGGCTACGAGCAGTACTTC	CAISGLAEGYEQYF
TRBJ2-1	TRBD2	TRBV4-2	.	TGTGCCAGCAGCCAAGATCCGACTAGCGGGAGATTCGAGCAGTTCTTC	CASSQDPTSGRFEQFF
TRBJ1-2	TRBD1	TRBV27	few	TGTGCCAGCAGTTTATCTTTAGGGGGCAGCACCTTC	CASSLSLGGSTF
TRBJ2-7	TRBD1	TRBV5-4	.	TGTGCCAGCAGCTTGGCGGGACAGGGCTACGAGCAGTACTTC	CASSLAGQGYEQYF
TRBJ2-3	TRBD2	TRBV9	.	TGTGCCAGCAGCGTAGAGTCTGGGAGCGGGACCACAGATACGCAGTATTTT	CASSVESGSGTTDTQYF
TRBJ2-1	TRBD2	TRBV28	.	TGTGCCAGCAGTCTAGCGGGAGGGATGGTCGATGAGCAGTTCTTC	CASSLAGGMVDEQFF
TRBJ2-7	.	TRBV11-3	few	TGTGCCAGCAGCTTAGTTTGGACAGTGGACTCCTACGAGCAGTACTTC	CASSLVWTVDSYEQYF
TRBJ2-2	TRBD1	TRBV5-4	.	TGTGCCAGCAGCTTCGGAGGACAGGCGAACACCGGGGAGCTGTTTTTT	CASSFGGQANTGELFF
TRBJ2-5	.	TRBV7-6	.	TGTGCCAGCAGCTTTCCGCAAGAGACCCAGTACTTC	CASSFPQETQYF
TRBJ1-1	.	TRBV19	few	TGTGCCAGTAGTATAGGGGGGAGGGGCACTGAAGCTTTCTTT	CASSIGGRGTEAFF
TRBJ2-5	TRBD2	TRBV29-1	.	TGCAGCGTTGGGGGACTAGCGGGAGGCCGCGGGGAGACCCAGTACTTC	CSVGGLAGGRGETQYF
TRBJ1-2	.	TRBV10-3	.	TGTGCCATCAGTGAGTTATGGGACACCAATGGCTACACCTTC	CAISELWDTNGYTF
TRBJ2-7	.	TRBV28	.	TGTGCCAGCGGAGGGAGGCGGTACTCCTACGAGCAGTACTTC	CASGGRRYSYEQYF